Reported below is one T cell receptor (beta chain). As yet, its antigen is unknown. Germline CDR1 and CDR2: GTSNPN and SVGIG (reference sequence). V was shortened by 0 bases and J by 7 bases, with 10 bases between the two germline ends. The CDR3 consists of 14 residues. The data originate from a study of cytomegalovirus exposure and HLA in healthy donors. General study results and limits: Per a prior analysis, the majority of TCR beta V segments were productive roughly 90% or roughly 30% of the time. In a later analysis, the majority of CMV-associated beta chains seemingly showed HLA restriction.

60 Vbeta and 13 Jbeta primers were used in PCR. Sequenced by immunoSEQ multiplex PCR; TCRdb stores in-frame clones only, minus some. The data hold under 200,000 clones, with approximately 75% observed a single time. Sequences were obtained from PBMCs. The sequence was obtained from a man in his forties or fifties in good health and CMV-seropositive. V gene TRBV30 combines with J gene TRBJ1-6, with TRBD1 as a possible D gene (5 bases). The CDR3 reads CAWSVTGGNSPLHF. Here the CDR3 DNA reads TGTGCCTGGAGTGTAACAGGTGGCAATTCACCCCTCCACTTT.